This T cell receptor (beta chain) emerged from a study of chemoradiotherapy in HPV16-positive cancers. Study in general: A couple of HPV16-positive patients' cells yielded candidate HPV-specific clones and common motifs.

This clone was counted once. Its cognate antigen is unknown. V lost 3 bases and J 4 bases, leaving 10 bases between the germline ends. CDR3 length: 14 amino acids. Germline V gives CDR1 LNHDA, CDR2 SQIVND (reference sequence). Some clones are missing from TCRdb's copy, which holds only in-frame ones; the method was immunoSEQ multiplex PCR. The data contain around 29,000 clones, 85% to 95% of them singletons. Study outcomes and limitations: Candidate HPV-specific clones and E7-related TCR motifs grew in tumor during treatment. HPV-specific T cells were functionally defined from only a couple of HPV16-positive patients. In HPV16-positive patients, HPV-responsive T-cell expansion tracked better recurrence-free survival.

This specimen was blood, taken from a patient who underwent chemoradiotherapy. This sequence originates from a human donor with HPV-associated anogenital cancer. V is TRBV19 and J is TRBJ1-5, with D possibly matching TRBD1 (5 bases). The CDR3 coding sequence is TGTGCCAGTAGTATCGACAGACTGAATCAGCCCCAGCATTTT. It translates to CASSIDRLNQPQHF.